The present entry profiles one T cell receptor beta chain with its context. The antigen remains undetermined. The authors deemed Graves' hyperthyroidism stable absent ophthalmopathy progression within 18 months. This entry comes from a study of T cells in Graves' hyperthyroidism and ophthalmopathy. The source material, RNA transcripts, was used to amplify TCR beta CDR3 regions. The TCR CDR3 was amplified in a first-round RT-PCR using the HTBI primer set. TCRdb re-derived calls from the multiplex PCR reads in MiXCR, one entry per CDR3 protein. The sample shows hundreds of thousands of distinct CDR3 sequences, 13% to 15% of them seen only once. Notes on the study in general: The model identified upcoming ophthalmopathy a median approximately seven months ahead of onset. Blood held most thyroid clonotypes expanded above 0.001 frequency.

V trimming: 3 bases; J trimming: 3 bases; junction bases outside the gene matches: 5. Germline lookup yields CDR1 SGHTS and CDR2 YDEGEE. The CDR3 has 15 residues. This clonotype was obtained from a woman aged 18-35 years with Graves' hyperthyroidism. The sample consisted of blood. J is TRBJ2-2 and V is TRBV5-8; 7 bases line up with TRBD1. The CDR3 nucleotides are TGTGCCAGCAGCTATGGACAGGCCTACACCGGGGAGCTGTTTTTT. As protein: CASSYGQAYTGELFF.